Listed here are 20 T cell receptor beta chains from one sample, sequenced in a study of shared clonotypes between healthy human individuals. The naive CD8 population came from CD45RO-negative cells selected for CCR7, without terminally differentiated effector memory CD45RA+ cells. Measured with immunoSEQ multiplex PCR; TCRdb has only the in-frame clones, and not every one. The table has millions of clones, less than 95% seen once. The sequenced sample consisted of naive CD8+ T cells sorted from blood. The receptors were sampled from a man younger than 30 in good health.

The rearrangement joins TRBV9 to TRBJ1-1; 8 bases agree with TRBD1. V lost 0 bases, J lost 8 bases, and 0 bases stayed unmatched. CDR3 size: 12 residues. Germline V CDR1 and CDR2: SGDLS, YYNGEE. The CDR3 loop is CASSVGTGEAFF. The CDR3 DNA is TGTGCCAGCAGCGTAGGGACAGGGGAAGCTTTCTTT.

Notes on this clone: Other DNA sequences from this sample encode an identical CDR3 as well. The chain joins TRBV9 to TRBJ2-2; no reliable D call. Deletions cut 0 bases from V and 2 bases from J, with 5 bases between. In germline, CDR1 is SGDLS, CDR2 YYNGEE. This CDR3 has 14 amino acids. The CDR3: CASSVGVNTGELFF. In nucleotides, the CDR3 is TGTGCCAGCAGCGTAGGCGTCAACACCGGGGAGCTGTTTTTT.

The rearrangement joins TRBV28 to TRBJ2-2; no reliable D call. With 3 bases removed from V and 0 bases from J, the gap between germline ends came to 11 bases. This CDR3 has 16 amino acids. From germline, CDR1 is MDHEN and CDR2 SYDVKM. The CDR3 region has the DNA TGTGCCAGCAGTTTCGGTCGGATACCGAACACCGGGGAGCTGTTTTTT. Encoded protein: CASSFGRIPNTGELFF.

The gene calls are TRBV27 and TRBJ1-2, with D uncertain. This CDR3 comprises 12 residues. The V end lost 5 bases, the J end lost 8 bases, and 12 bases lay between the germline ends. Germline V CDR1 and CDR2: MNHEY, SMNVEV (reference sequence). The CDR3 coding sequence is TGTGCCAGCAGTCCAAACAGTCACGGCTACACCTTC. The encoded protein is CASSPNSHGYTF.

Details on this clone: Other DNA variants within this sample encode the same CDR3. The V call is TRBV28, the J call TRBJ1-3; unclear D gene. V was shortened by 0 bases and J by 4 bases, with 1 base between the two germline ends. Germline V gene lookup returns CDR1 MDHEN and CDR2 SYDVKM. This CDR3 spans 12 amino acids. In nucleotides, the CDR3 is TGTGCCAGCAGTTTATGGGGAAACACCATATATTTT. Protein sequence: CASSLWGNTIYF.

The genes are TRBV5-6 and TRBJ2-5; no firm D call. Looked up from germline, CDR1 is SGHDT and CDR2 is YYEEEE. The V end was cut by 0 bases, the J end by 0 bases, with 15 bases between. CDR3 length: 17 residues. CDR3 loop: CASSLASYQSYQETQYF. DNA for the CDR3: TGTGCCAGCAGCTTGGCGTCGTACCAGTCGTACCAAGAGACCCAGTACTTC. Full variable domain (missing parts from reference TRBV5-6 and TRBJ2-5): DAGVTQSPTHLIKTRGQQVTLRCSPKSGHDTVSWYQQALGQGPQFIFQYYEEEERQRGNFPDRFSGHQFPNYSSELNVNALLLGDSALYLCASSLASYQSYQETQYFGPGTRLLVL.

The genes are TRBV5-6 and TRBJ2-5, with D perhaps matching TRBD2 (6 bases). The CDR3 is made up of 15 amino acids. The germline V and J ends were trimmed by 2 bases and 4 bases, with 15 bases remaining between them. Looked up from germline, CDR1 is SGHDT and CDR2 is YYEEEE. The CDR3 DNA reads as TGTGCCAGCAGCTTTATGAGTCTAGCGTTAGAGACCCAGTACTTC. Translating gives CASSFMSLALETQYF.

In the case of this clone: The identical CDR3 is also encoded by other nucleotide sequences in the sample. The chain combines TRBV7-9 with TRBJ1-2, with 7 bases that match TRBD1. The CDR3 consists of 14 residues. J gave up 3 bases and V 0 bases, and 1 base lay outside the gene matches. The germline V gene has CDR1 SEHNR and CDR2 FQNEAQ (reference sequence). This CDR3 is CASSLAGTDYGYTF. CDR3 nucleotide sequence: TGTGCCAGCAGCTTAGCCGGGACAGACTATGGCTACACCTTC.

The chain is built from TRBV28 and TRBJ2-1; TRBD2 aligns across 8 bases. The CDR3 sequence is 17 residues long. Losses at the gene ends were 3 bases for V and 2 bases for J; bases not matched to a gene: 9. From germline, CDR1 is MDHEN and CDR2 SYDVKM. CDR3 DNA: TGTGCCAGCAGTTTCCAGGGCGGGGGGCCCGCCTACAATGAGCAGTTCTTC. This encodes CASSFQGGGPAYNEQFF.

The chain couples TRBV19 to TRBJ1-1; no firm D call. The germline gives CDR1 LNHDA, CDR2 SQIVND (reference sequence). Trimming pared 7 bases from V and 3 bases from J, leaving 12 bases between. This CDR3 has 13 residues. CDR3 nucleotide sequence: TGTGCCAGTATCGGGTTCCAGCACACTGAAGCTTTCTTT. Its protein is CASIGFQHTEAFF.

The chain links TRBV5-6 to TRBJ1-2, with D unresolved. Trimming removed 2 bases from V and 0 bases from J, with 11 bases in between. Germline V CDR1 and CDR2: SGHDT, YYEEEE. This CDR3 has 15 amino acids. CDR3 residues: CASSFQGGANYGYTF. The CDR3 region has the DNA TGTGCCAGCAGCTTTCAAGGCGGGGCTAACTATGGCTACACCTTC.

The rearrangement uses TRBV6-5 and TRBJ2-7; D possibly corresponds to TRBD1 (5 bases). The CDR3 consists of 14 residues. The ends were cut back, 1 base at V and 5 bases at J, with 12 bases in the middle. CDR1 MNHEY and CDR2 SVGAGI come from the germline V gene. The CDR3 sequence is CASSYLGVFNEQYF. CDR3 coding DNA: TGTGCCAGCAGTTACTTAGGGGTTTTCAACGAGCAGTACTTC.

This chain uses TRBV27 with TRBJ2-5; 8 bases fit TRBD2. With 6 bases clipped from V and 4 bases from J, the junction kept 7 bases outside the gene matches. Per the germline V gene, CDR1 is MNHEY and CDR2 is SMNVEV (reference sequence). CDR3 size: 14 residues. CDR3 coding DNA: TGTGCCAGCAGGCCCGTAGCGGGGACAGAGACCCAGTACTTC. Its protein is CASRPVAGTETQYF.

CDR3 coding DNA: TGTGCCAGCAGCTTAAGTCTTCCTTGGAGTATCAATCAGCCCCAGCATTTT. Encoded protein: CASSLSLPWSINQPQHF. The chain couples TRBV5-5 to TRBJ1-5; D ambiguous. The length of the CDR3 is 17 residues. Trimming pared 2 bases from V and 3 bases from J, leaving 18 bases between. From germline, CDR1 is SGHKS and CDR2 YYEKEE (reference sequence).

The chain has TRBV4-3 and TRBJ2-1; possibly TRBD2 for D (5 bases). The CDR3 is made up of 15 amino acids. V lost 5 bases to trimming and J lost 4 bases, with 15 bases between them. Germline V gene data show CDR1 as LGHNA and CDR2 as YSLEER. CDR3 sequence: CASSITRIKYNEQFF. The CDR3 DNA reads as TGCGCCAGCAGCATTACTAGAATTAAATACAATGAGCAGTTCTTC.

This chain uses TRBV7-8 with TRBJ1-1; no clear D. Germline CDR1 and CDR2: SGHVS and FQNEAQ. The CDR3 is made up of 13 amino acids. The germline V and J ends were trimmed by 1 base and 3 bases, with 6 bases remaining between them. DNA for the CDR3: TGTGCCAGCAGCTTAGTGGGAGACACTGAAGCTTTCTTT. Amino acid sequence: CASSLVGDTEAFF. The variable domain in full, completed from reference TRBV7-8 and TRBJ1-1, reads GAGVSQSPRYKVAKRGQDVALRCDPISGHVSLFWYQQALGQGPEFLTYFQNEAQLDKSGLPSDRFFAERPEGSVSTLKIQRTQQEDSAVYLCASSLVGDTEAFFGQGTRLTVV.

V is TRBV6-5 and J is TRBJ2-7; D remains ambiguous. From germline, CDR1 is MNHEY and CDR2 SVGAGI. Trimming stripped 2 bases from V and 0 bases from J, with 8 bases between. This CDR3 comprises 14 residues. The chain's CDR3 is CASSYEVDSYEQYF. CDR3 bases: TGTGCCAGCAGTTACGAGGTCGACTCCTACGAGCAGTACTTC.

The rearrangement uses TRBV5-1 and TRBJ2-5; TRBD2 aligns across 7 bases. The CDR3 runs 17 residues. The V and J ends lost 4 bases and 3 bases, in that order; junction bases with no gene match: 15. Germline V lookup: CDR1 SGHRS, CDR2 YFSETQ. CDR3 loop: CASSLFFQRGVEETQYF. Here the CDR3 DNA reads TGCGCCAGCAGCCTGTTTTTCCAACGGGGGGTGGAAGAGACCCAGTACTTC.

V gene TRBV6-6 combines with J gene TRBJ1-1, with a weak D call TRBD1 (6 bases). V dropped 7 bases and J dropped 6 bases, with 9 bases sitting between them. Germline V lookup: CDR1 MNHNY, CDR2 SVGAGI (reference sequence). The CDR3 is 11 amino acids. The CDR3 spells CASIRTAEAFF. The CDR3 nucleotides read TGTGCCAGCATAAGGACAGCTGAAGCTTTCTTT.

The V call is TRBV6-5, the J call TRBJ2-2; TRBD2 agrees at 11 bases. V was clipped by 5 bases and J by 6 bases; unmatched bases: 2. Germline values: CDR1 MNHEY, CDR2 SVGAGI. This CDR3 is built from 14 residues. The CDR3 loop is CASSPGLAAGELFF. The CDR3 DNA sequence: TGTGCCAGCAGTCCGGGACTAGCGGCCGGGGAGCTGTTTTTT.